The 3 T cell receptor beta chains listed next were all sequenced from one sample in a study of human T cells and chemical hapten exposure. Time point of the sample: patch test 1, 2 weeks after DPC sensitization. This sample's treatment: therapeutic diphenylcyclopropenone sensitization with weekly scalp DPC. TCRdb reanalysed the RACE reads using MiXCR and keeps one entry per CDR3 protein. This table has fewer than 60,000 distinct CDR3 sequences, around 9.3% appearing once. Sequenced material: whole blood, taken in connection with sensitization to the hapten diphenylcyclopropenone (DPC). The origin of the receptors is a woman aged 50 to 60 with alopecia areata. Some clones in this sample may be carry-over from other donors' samples.

The J gene is TRBJ2-3, the V gene TRBV7-2; 12 bases are shared with TRBD2. Germline V CDR1 and CDR2: SGHTA, FQGNSA. This CDR3 is built from 16 residues. V shed 5 bases and J 0 bases; nucleotides not matched to a gene: 3. CDR3 coding DNA: TGTGCCAGCAGCGAGGGACTAGCGGGTAGCACAGATACGCAGTATTTT. Residues: CASSEGLAGSTDTQYF.

This clonotype is medium-sized. The chain uses TRBV29-1 and TRBJ2-5; 12 bases are a match to TRBD2. The CDR3 is made up of 14 amino acids. V lost 6 bases to trimming and J lost 4 bases; unmatched junction nucleotides: 6. CDR1 and CDR2 from the germline V gene are SQVTM and ANQGSEA. Written as DNA, the CDR3 is TGCAGCGTGGTTGGACTAGCGGGGCGAGAGACCCAGTACTTC. Protein sequence: CSVVGLAGRETQYF.

In this sample, this clonotype turned up many times. This chain connects TRBV7-9 to TRBJ1-3; D gene ambiguous. Germline V gene lookup returns CDR1 SEHNR and CDR2 FQNEAQ (reference sequence). The CDR3 consists of 16 residues. The V end lost 2 bases, the J end lost 2 bases, and 13 bases lay between the germline ends. CDR3 coding DNA: TGTGCCAGCAGCTTATCAGGAGGACGTCCTGGAAACACCATATATTTT. It is translated as CASSLSGGRPGNTIYF.